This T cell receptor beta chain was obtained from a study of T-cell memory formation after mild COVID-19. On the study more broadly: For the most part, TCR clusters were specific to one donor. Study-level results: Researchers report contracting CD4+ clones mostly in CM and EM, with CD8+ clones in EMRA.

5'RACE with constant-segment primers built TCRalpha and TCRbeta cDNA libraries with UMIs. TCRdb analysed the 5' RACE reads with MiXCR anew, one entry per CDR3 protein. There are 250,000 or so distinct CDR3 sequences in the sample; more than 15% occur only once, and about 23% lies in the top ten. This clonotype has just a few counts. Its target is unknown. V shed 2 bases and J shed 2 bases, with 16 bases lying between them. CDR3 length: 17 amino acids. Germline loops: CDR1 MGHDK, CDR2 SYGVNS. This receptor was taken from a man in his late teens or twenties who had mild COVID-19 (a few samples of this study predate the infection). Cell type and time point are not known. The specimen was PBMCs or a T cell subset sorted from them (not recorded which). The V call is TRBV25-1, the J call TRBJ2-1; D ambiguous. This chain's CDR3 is CASSEHPGPVPYNEQFF. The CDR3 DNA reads TGTGCCAGCAGTGAACATCCCGGGCCAGTACCCTACAATGAGCAGTTCTTC.